The source of this T cell receptor (beta chain) is a study of T-cell reconstitution after alpha-beta-depleted transplantation in children. Points from the study as a whole: The study traced high day-60 TCRbeta diversity in some patients to surviving recipient T cells and thymic progenitors. Hyperexpanded clones declined; after one year, newly produced T cells mostly supplied diversity. As was reported, about two months after transplant, alpha-beta T cells came from several hundred expanded graft clones.

The V gene end was trimmed by 1 base and the J gene end by 4 bases; junction bases not matched to a gene: 8. The germline V gene encodes CDR1 SGHVS and CDR2 FQNEAQ. CDR3 length: 17 amino acids. Preparing the TCRbeta library involved the use of unique molecular identifiers. TCRdb redid the calling of the PCR reads with MiXCR, one entry per CDR3 protein. The sample lists some 840,000 distinct CDR3 sequences; 15% to 20% were seen once. This clonotype appeared a few times. The antigen is not known. This TCR was sampled from a male patient between 10 and 17 years old who had a stem cell transplant for acute lymphoblastic leukemia, so the T cells may come from the graft donor. The chain employs TRBV7-8 and TRBJ2-1, with 9 nucleotides matching TRBD2. This sample comprised PBMCs, mostly from graft donor cells, obtained 360 days after TCRalphabeta/CD19-depleted stem cell transplant. The CDR3 sequence is CASSLVGAGGFYNEQFF. The CDR3 DNA sequence: TGTGCCAGCAGCTTAGTAGGCGCGGGAGGGTTTTACAATGAGCAGTTCTTC. The variable domain in full, with the rest retrieved from reference TRBV7-8 and TRBJ2-1, is GAGVSQSPRYKVAKRGQDVALRCDPISGHVSLFWYQQALGQGPEFLTYFQNEAQLDKSGLPSDRFFAERPEGSVSTLKIQRTQQEDSAVYLCASSLVGAGGFYNEQFFGPGTRLTVL.